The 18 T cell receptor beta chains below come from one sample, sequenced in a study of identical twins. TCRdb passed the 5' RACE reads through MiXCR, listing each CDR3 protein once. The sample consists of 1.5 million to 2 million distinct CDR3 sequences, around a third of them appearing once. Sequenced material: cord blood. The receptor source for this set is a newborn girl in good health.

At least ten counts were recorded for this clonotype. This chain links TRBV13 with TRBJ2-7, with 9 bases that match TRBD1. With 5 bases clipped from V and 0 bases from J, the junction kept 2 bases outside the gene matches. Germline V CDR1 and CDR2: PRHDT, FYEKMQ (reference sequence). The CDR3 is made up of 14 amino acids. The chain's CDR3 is CASSGQGNSYEQYF. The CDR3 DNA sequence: TGTGCCAGCAGCGGACAGGGGAACTCCTACGAGCAGTACTTC.

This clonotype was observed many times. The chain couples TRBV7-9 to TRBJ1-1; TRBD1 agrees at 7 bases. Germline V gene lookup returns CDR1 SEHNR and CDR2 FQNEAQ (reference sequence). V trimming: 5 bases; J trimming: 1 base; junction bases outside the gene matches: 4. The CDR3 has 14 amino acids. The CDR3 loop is CASSHGTANTEAFF. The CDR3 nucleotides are TGTGCCAGCAGCCACGGGACAGCGAACACTGAAGCTTTCTTT. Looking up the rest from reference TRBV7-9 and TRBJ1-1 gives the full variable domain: DTGVSQNPRHKITKRGQNVTFRCDPISEHNRLYWYRQTLGQGPEFLTYFQNEAQLEKSRLLSDRFSAERPKGSFSTLEIQRTEQGDSAMYLCASSHGTANTEAFFGQGTRLTVV.

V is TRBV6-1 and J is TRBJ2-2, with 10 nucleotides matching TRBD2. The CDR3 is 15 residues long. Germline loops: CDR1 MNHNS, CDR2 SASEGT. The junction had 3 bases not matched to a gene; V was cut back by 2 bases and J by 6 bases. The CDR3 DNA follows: TGTGCCAGCAGTGAACTAGCGGGAGTAGCCGGGGAGCTGTTTTTT. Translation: CASSELAGVAGELFF.

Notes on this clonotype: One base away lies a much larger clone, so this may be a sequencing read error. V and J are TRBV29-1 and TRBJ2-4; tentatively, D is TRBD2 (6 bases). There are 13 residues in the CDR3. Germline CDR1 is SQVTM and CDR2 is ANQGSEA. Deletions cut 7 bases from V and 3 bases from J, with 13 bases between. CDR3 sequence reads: CSGTIGSKNIQYF. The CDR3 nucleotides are TGCAGCGGCACCATCGGGAGCAAAAACATTCAGTACTTC.

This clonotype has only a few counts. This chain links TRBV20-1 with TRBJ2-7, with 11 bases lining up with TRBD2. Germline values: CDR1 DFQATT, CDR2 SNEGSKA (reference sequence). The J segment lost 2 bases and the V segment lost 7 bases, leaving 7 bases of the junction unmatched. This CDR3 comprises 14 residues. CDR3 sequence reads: CSGLLAGATYEQYF. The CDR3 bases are TGCAGTGGTCTACTAGCGGGAGCTACCTACGAGCAGTACTTC.

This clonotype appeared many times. The CDR3 DNA sequence: TGCAGCGTTGAAAGGGACAGGGTCGGGGATACGCAGTATTTT. Its protein is CSVERDRVGDTQYF. The V gene is TRBV29-1, the J gene TRBJ2-3, with 9 bases fitting TRBD1. The CDR3 is 14 amino acids. Unmatched junction bases numbered 6, after V lost 2 bases and J lost 6 bases. The germline V gene has CDR1 SQVTM and CDR2 ANQGSEA.

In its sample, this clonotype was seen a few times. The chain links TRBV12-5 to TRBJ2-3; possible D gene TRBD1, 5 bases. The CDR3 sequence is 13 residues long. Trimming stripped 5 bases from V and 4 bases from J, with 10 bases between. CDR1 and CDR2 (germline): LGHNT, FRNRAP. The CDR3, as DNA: TGTGCTAGTGGTACCCAAGGGGCAGATACGCAGTATTTT. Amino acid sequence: CASGTQGADTQYF.

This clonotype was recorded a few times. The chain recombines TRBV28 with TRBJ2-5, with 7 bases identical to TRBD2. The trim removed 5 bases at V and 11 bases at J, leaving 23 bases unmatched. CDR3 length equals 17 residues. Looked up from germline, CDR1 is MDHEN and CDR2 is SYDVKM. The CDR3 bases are TGTGCCAGCAGTCCCCAGAACCTAGCGGAAGGGGTGGATGAGCAGTACTTC. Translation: CASSPQNLAEGVDEQYF. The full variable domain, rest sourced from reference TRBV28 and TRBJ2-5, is DVKVTQSSRYLVKRTGEKVFLECVQDMDHENMFWYRQDPGLGLRLIYFSYDVKMKEKGDIPEGYSVSREKKERFSLILESASTNQTSMYLCASSPQNLAEGVDEQYFGPGTRLLVL.

The CDR3, as DNA: TGTGCCAGCAGTTTATTCGGGGGGCGGCTAGTTACAGATACGCAGTATTTT. Its translation: CASSLFGGRLVTDTQYF. The rearrangement links TRBV27 to TRBJ2-3, with a possible D match to TRBD2 (7 bases). V was clipped by 1 base and J by 3 bases, with 17 bases between them. CDR1 and CDR2 from the germline V gene are MNHEY and SMNVEV (reference sequence). This CDR3 is built from 17 residues.

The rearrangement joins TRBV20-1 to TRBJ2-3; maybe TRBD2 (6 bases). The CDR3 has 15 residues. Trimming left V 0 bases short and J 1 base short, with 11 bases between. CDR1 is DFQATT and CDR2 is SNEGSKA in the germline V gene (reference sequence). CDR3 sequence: CSARDQTSRTDTQYF. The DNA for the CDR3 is TGCAGTGCTAGAGATCAAACTAGCCGCACAGATACGCAGTATTTT.

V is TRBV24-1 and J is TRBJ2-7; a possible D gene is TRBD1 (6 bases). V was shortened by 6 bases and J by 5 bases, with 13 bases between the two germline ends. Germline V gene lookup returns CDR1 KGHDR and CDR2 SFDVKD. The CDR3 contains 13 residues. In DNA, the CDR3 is TGTGCCACCAGTTCCCCAGGGGCGGACGAGCAGTACTTC. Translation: CATSSPGADEQYF.

CDR3 region: CASTAQVPQYF. In nucleotides, the CDR3 is TGTGCCAGCACCGCCCAAGTGCCCCAGTACTTC. J is TRBJ2-5 and V is TRBV25-1; D not certain. Trimming removed 7 bases from V and 9 bases from J, with 12 bases in between. Germline V gene sequence: CDR1 MGHDK, CDR2 SYGVNS. There are 11 residues in the CDR3.

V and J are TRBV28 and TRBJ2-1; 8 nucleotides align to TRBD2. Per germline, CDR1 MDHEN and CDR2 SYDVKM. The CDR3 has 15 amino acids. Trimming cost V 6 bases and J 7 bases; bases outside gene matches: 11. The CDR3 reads CASSHRASGRNEQFF. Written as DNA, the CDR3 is TGTGCCAGCAGCCACAGGGCGAGCGGGAGAAATGAGCAGTTCTTC.

The CDR3 sequence is CASSSAYRGSHGYTF. The CDR3 DNA is TGTGCCAGCAGCTCGGCGTACAGGGGAAGTCATGGCTACACCTTC. The V call is TRBV5-5, the J call TRBJ1-2, with 7 nucleotides matching TRBD1. V lost 3 bases to trimming and J lost 6 bases; unmatched junction nucleotides: 11. Germline loops: CDR1 SGHKS, CDR2 YYEKEE (reference sequence). This CDR3 contains 15 residues. Using reference TRBV5-5 and TRBJ1-2 for the parts outside the CDR3, the full variable domain is DAGVTQSPTHLIKTRGQQVTLRCSPISGHKSVSWYQQVLGQGPQFIFQYYEKEERGRGNFPDRFSARQFPNYSSELNVNALLLGDSALYLCASSSAYRGSHGYTFGSGTRLTVV.

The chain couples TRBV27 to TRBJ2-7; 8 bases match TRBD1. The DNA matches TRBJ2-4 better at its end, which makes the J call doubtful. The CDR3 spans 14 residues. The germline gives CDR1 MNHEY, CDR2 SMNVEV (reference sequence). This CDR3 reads CASSDRGPKNIQYF. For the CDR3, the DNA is TGTGCCAGCAGCGACAGGGGACCCAAAAACATTCAGTACTTC.

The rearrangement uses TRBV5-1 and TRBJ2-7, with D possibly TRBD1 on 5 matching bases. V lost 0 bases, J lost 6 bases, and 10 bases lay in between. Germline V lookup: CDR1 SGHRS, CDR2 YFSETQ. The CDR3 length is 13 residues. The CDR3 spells CASSLGTTCEQYF. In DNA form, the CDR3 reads TGCGCCAGCAGCTTGGGGACAACCTGCGAGCAGTACTTC.

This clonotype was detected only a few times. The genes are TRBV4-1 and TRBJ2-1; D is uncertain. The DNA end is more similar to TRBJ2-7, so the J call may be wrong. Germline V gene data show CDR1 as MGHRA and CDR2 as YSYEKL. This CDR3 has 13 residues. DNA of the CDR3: TGCGCCAGCAGCCGCACGGCGTACAATGAGCAGTACTTC. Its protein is CASSRTAYNEQYF.

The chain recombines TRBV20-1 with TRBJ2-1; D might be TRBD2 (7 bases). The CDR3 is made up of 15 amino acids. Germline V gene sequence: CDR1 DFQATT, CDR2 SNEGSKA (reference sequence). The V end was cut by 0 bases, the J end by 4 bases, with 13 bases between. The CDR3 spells CSARDEGGAYNEQFF. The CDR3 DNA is TGCAGTGCTAGAGATGAGGGGGGGGCTTACAATGAGCAGTTCTTC.